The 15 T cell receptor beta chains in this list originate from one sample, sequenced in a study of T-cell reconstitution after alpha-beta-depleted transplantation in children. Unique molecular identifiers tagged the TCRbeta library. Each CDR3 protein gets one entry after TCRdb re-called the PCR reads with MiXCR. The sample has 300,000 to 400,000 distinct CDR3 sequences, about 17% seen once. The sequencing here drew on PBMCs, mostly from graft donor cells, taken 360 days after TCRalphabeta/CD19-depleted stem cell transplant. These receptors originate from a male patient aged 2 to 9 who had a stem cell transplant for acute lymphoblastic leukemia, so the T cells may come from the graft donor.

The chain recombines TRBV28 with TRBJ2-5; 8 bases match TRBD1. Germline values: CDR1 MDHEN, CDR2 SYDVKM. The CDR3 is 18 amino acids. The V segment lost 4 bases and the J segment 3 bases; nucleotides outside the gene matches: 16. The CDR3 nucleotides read TGTGCCAGCAGTTGTCCGATAGAGACAGGGGCGTGCGAAGAGACCCAGTACTTC. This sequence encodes CASSCPIETGACEETQYF.

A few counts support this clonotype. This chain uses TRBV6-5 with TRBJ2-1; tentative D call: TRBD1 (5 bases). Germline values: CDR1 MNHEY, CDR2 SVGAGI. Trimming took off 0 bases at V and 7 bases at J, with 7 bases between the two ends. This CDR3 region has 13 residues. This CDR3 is CASSYSGLNEQFF. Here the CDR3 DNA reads TGTGCCAGCAGTTACTCGGGGCTAAATGAGCAGTTCTTC.

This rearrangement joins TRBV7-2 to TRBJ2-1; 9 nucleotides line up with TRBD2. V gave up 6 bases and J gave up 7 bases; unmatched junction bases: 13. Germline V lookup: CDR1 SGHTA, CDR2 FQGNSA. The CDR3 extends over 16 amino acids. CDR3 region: CASRLPGLAGRNEQFF. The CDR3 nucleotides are TGTGCCAGCAGACTACCGGGACTAGCAGGCCGGAATGAGCAGTTCTTC.

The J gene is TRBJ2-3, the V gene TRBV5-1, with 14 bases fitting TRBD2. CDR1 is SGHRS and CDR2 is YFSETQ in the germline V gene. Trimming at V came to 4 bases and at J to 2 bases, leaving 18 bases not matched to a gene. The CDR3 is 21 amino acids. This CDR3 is CASSLSPGTSGRVEATDTQYF. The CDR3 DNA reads TGCGCCAGCAGCCTTTCCCCTGGGACTAGCGGGAGAGTCGAGGCCACAGATACGCAGTATTTT.

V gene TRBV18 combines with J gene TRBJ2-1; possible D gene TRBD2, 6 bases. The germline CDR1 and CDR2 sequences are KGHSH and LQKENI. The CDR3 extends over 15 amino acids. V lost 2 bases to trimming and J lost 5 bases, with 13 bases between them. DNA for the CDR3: TGTGCCAGCTCACCAGCGGGGATAGCAGACAATGAGCAGTTCTTC. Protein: CASSPAGIADNEQFF.

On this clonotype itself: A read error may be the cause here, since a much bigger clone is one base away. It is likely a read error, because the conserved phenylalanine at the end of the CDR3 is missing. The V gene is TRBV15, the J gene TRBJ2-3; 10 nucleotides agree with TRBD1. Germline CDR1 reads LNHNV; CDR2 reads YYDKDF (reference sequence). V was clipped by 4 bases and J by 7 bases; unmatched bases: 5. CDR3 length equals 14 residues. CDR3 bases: TGTGCCACCAGCACGACAGGGGGCGCATATACGCAGTATTAT. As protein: CATSTTGGAYTQYY.

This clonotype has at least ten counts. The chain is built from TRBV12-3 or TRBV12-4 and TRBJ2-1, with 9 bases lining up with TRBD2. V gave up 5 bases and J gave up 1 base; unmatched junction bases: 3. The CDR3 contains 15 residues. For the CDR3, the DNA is TGTGCCAGCAGTCCCAGCGGGAGGTCCTACAATGAGCAGTTCTTC. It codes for CASSPSGRSYNEQFF.

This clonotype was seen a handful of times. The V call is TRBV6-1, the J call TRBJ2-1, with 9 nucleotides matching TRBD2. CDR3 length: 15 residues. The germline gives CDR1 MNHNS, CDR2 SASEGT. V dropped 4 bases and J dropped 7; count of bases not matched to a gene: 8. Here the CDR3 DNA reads TGTGCCAGCAGTGCTTCTAGCGGGACACGTAATGAGCAGTTCTTC. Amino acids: CASSASSGTRNEQFF.

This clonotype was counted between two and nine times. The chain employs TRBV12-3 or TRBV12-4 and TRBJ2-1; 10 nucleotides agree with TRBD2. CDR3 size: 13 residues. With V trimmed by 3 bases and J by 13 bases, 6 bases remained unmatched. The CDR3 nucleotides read TGTGCCAGCAGTTTGGTCCTAGCGGGAGCACAGTTCTTC. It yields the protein CASSLVLAGAQFF.

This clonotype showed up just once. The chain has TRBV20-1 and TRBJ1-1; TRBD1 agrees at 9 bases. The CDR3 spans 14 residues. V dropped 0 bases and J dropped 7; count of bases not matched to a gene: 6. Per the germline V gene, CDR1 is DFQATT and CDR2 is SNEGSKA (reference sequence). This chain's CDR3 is CSARDSQGAGEAFF. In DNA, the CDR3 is TGCAGTGCTAGAGATTCACAGGGGGCTGGTGAAGCTTTCTTT.

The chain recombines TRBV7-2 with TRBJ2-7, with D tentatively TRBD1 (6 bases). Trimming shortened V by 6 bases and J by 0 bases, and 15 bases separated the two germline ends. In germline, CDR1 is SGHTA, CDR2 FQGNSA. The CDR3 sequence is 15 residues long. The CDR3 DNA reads TGTGCCAGCAGACCCGACAGGTCCAGCTCCTACGAGCAGTACTTC. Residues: CASRPDRSSSYEQYF.

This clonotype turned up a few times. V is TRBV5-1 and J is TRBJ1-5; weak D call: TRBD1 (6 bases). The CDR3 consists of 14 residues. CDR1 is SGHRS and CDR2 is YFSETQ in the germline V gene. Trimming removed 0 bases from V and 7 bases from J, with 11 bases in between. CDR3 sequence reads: CASSLGGAGQPQHF. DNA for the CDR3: TGCGCCAGCAGCTTGGGGGGGGCGGGCCAGCCCCAGCATTTT.

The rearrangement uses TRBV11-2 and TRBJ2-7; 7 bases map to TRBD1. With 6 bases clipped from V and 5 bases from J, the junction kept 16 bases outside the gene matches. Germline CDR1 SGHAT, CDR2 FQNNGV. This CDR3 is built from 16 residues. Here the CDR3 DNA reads TGTGCCAGCAGGCACCTGGACCGAGACAGGGTCCACGAGCAGTACTTC. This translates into CASRHLDRDRVHEQYF.

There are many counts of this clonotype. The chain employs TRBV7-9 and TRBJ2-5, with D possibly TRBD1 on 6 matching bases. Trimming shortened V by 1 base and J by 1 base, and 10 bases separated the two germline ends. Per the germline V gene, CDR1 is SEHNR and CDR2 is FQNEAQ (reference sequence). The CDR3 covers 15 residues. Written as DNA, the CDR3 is TGTGCCAGCAGCTTAGGTCAGGGGTTCCAAGAGACCCAGTACTTC. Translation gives CASSLGQGFQETQYF.

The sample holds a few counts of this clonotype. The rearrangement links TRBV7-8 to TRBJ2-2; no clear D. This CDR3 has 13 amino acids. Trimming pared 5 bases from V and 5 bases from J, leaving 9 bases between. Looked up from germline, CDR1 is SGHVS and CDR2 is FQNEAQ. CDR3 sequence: CASSPHGTGELFF. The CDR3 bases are TGTGCCAGCAGCCCCCACGGGACCGGGGAGCTGTTTTTT.